This entry is about one T cell receptor (beta chain). What it binds is not known. TCRdb's table, derived via immunoSEQ multiplex PCR, lists solely in-frame clones and lacks some. The sample comprises roughly 500,000 clones, approximately 92% of which are singletons, and 2% to 3% rests with the top ten. Between the trimmed V and J ends, which lost 0 bases and 4 bases, there was a span of 13 bases. The CDR3 extends over 15 amino acids. The germline V gene encodes CDR1 SGHNT and CDR2 YYREEE (reference sequence). The treatment was: 15 to 20 received Ad26.COV2.S at low or high dose, single or two shots; roughly five received placebo; per-sample allocation not given. At day 63 after the first vaccine or placebo injection, samples were drawn. The donor's status was that of an adult aged 18-55 years in Boston. This specimen comes from a study of Ad26.COV2.S vaccination and SARS-CoV-2 variants. Study-level background: Recipients of Ad26.COV2.S got it intramuscularly, once or twice 56 days apart.

The study's findings and limits: Vaccinees showed greater spike-specific TCR breadth than placebo recipients.

The starting material was peripheral blood, obtained in a trial of Ad26.COV2.S vaccine versus placebo. V is TRBV5-4 and J is TRBJ1-2; D gene unclear. The origin of this receptor is a person between 18 and 60 years old who received the Ad26.COV2.S COVID-19 vaccine or a placebo. Here the CDR3 DNA reads TGTGCCAGCAGCTTGGCTTCGCGGACCCTCTATGGCTACACCTTC. Protein sequence: CASSLASRTLYGYTF.